The next 18 T cell receptor beta chains were all read from a single sample in a study of vaccination and CD4 T cells after COVID-19. An Oncomine TCR Beta short-read assay was used to sequence the DNA from cultured CD4+ T cells. TCRdb recomputed calls from the PCR reads with MiXCR, one row per CDR3 protein. In the table there are some 18,000 distinct CDR3 sequences, around two fifths of which are singletons. These TCRs are of unknown antigen specificity. Stated treatment: roughly 11-day PBMC culture with coronavirus spike peptide pools or control peptides (ViraFEST assay). The sample here was CD4+ T cells from blood, cultured in vitro, taken after SARS-CoV-2 vaccination. The receptors were gathered from a human donor who had recovered from COVID-19.

This clonotype occurred a few times. The chain couples TRBV1 to TRBJ2-7; the D call TRBD1 from the table was never checked on the DNA. TRBV1 counts as a pseudogene. There are 16 residues in the CDR3. The CDR3 nucleotides read TGCACCAGCAGCCACATCGACAGGCCCCTGACCTACGAGCAGTACTTC. Translated, it gives CTSSHIDRPLTYEQYF.

As concerns this clonotype: One base away lies a much larger clone, so this may be a sequencing read error. The chain links TRBV27 to TRBJ2-7; unclear D gene. This CDR3 has 11 amino acids. Germline values: CDR1 MNHEY, CDR2 SMNVEV (reference sequence). V was shortened by 3 bases and J by 4 bases, with 4 bases between the two germline ends. CDR3 DNA: TGTGCCAGCAGTTTTGGGTACGAGCAGTACTTC. Residues: CASSFGYEQYF.

The V gene is TRBV11-1, the J gene TRBJ2-5, with D uncertain. Trimming took off 5 bases at V and 3 bases at J, with 7 bases between the two ends. The germline CDR1 and CDR2 sequences are SGHAT and FQDESV (reference sequence). The CDR3 is 12 amino acids. The CDR3 sequence: CASSLNKETQYF. In DNA form, the CDR3 reads TGTGCCAGCAGCCTTAACAAAGAGACCCAGTACTTC.

This clonotype was counted between two and nine times. The chain has TRBV20-1 and TRBJ2-5; D is possibly TRBD2 (6 bases). The V gene lost 3 bases and the J gene lost 4 bases, with 15 bases spanning the gap. The CDR3 consists of 14 residues. CDR1 and CDR2 (germline): DFQATT, SNEGSKA (reference sequence). CDR3 coding DNA: TGCAGTGCTAGTCGAGCGGGTGGGGGAGAGACCCAGTACTTC. Protein sequence: CSASRAGGGETQYF.

V is TRBV6-1 and J is TRBJ2-1; TRBD1 is a possible D gene (7 bases). The end of the DNA aligns better with TRBJ2-7, so the J call may be wrong. Germline V gene data show CDR1 as MNHNS and CDR2 as SASEGT. The CDR3 runs to 13 residues. CDR3 residues: CASTRGQEGEQYF. CDR3 sequence (DNA): TGTGCCAGCACCCGAGGACAGGAGGGCGAGCAGTACTTC.

J is TRBJ2-7 and V is TRBV20-1; D possibly corresponds to TRBD1 (7 bases). Germline CDR1 is DFQATT and CDR2 is SNEGSKA (reference sequence). The germline V and J ends were trimmed by 0 bases and 3 bases, with 15 bases remaining between them. The CDR3 extends over 15 amino acids. This CDR3 reads CSARDVGRDSYEQYF. The CDR3 bases are TGCAGTGCTAGAGATGTGGGGCGGGACAGCTACGAGCAGTACTTC.

This clonotype has only a few counts. CDR3 in amino acids: CASSLRRTGELFF. The CDR3 DNA reads as TGTGCCAGTAGTCTCAGGCGTACCGGGGAGCTGTTTTTT. V and J are TRBV19 and TRBJ2-2; D not certain. The CDR3 length is 13 residues. The germline V gene encodes CDR1 LNHDA and CDR2 SQIVND (reference sequence). With 5 bases removed from V and 5 bases from J, the gap between germline ends came to 9 bases. Complete variable domain (other parts from reference TRBV19 and TRBJ2-2): DGGITQSPKYLFRKEGQNVTLSCEQNLNHDAMYWYRQDPGQGLRLIYYSQIVNDFQKGDIAEGYSVSREKKESFPLTVTSAQKNPTAFYLCASSLRRTGELFFGEGSRLTVL.

This clonotype was seen only a few times. The chain has TRBV19 and TRBJ2-2; 8 bases are shared with TRBD2. CDR1 is LNHDA and CDR2 is SQIVND in the germline V gene (reference sequence). This CDR3 is 15 amino acids long. V gave up 7 bases and J gave up 1 base; unmatched junction bases: 5. CDR3 sequence: CASTLGRENTGELFF. For the CDR3, the DNA is TGTGCCAGTACCCTCGGGAGGGAGAACACCGGGGAGCTGTTTTTT.

The chain carries TRBV2 and TRBJ2-5, with D uncertain. Trimming removed 7 bases at V and 5 bases at J, with 8 bases between. The CDR3 totals 11 residues. Per the germline V gene, CDR1 is SNHLY and CDR2 is FYNNEI. The CDR3 here is CASTMEETQYF. CDR3 DNA sequence: TGTGCCAGCACTATGGAGGAGACCCAGTACTTC.

Regarding this clonotype: The junction and the germline gene differ at one end; a read error may be behind it. This sequence joins TRBV7-2 and TRBJ1-1, with D possibly TRBD1 on 6 matching bases. The germline gives CDR1 SGHTA, CDR2 FQGNSA. The length of the CDR3 is 14 residues. Written as DNA, the CDR3 is TGTGCCAGCAAGCTTACCCGCGGGGGCACTAAAGCTTTCTTT. Its translation: CASKLTRGGTKAFF.

In its sample, this clonotype ranks as medium-sized. The chain employs TRBV14 and TRBJ2-3, with D possibly matching TRBD1 (6 bases). Trimming removed 4 bases at V and 4 bases at J, with 18 bases between. This CDR3 has 16 residues. Germline loops: CDR1 SGHDN, CDR2 FVKESK. Here the CDR3 DNA reads TGTGCCAGCAGCCCATCGGGGTTGGGGGCCGCAGATACGCAGTATTTT. Translated: CASSPSGLGAADTQYF.

CDR3 residues: CSAYLPRDRGYEQYF. The CDR3 nucleotides are TGCAGTGCTTACCTTCCCCGGGACAGAGGCTACGAGCAGTACTTC. V gene TRBV20-1 combines with J gene TRBJ2-7; 7 nucleotides agree with TRBD1. Per the germline V gene, CDR1 is DFQATT and CDR2 is SNEGSKA (reference sequence). This CDR3 spans 15 amino acids. V shed 5 bases and J 3 bases; nucleotides not matched to a gene: 13.

The chain joins TRBV2 to TRBJ2-3, with 9 nucleotides matching TRBD2. Germline-derived CDR1 and CDR2 are SNHLY and FYNNEI. This CDR3 has 17 residues. J lost 5 bases, V lost 1 base, and 10 bases had no gene match. The CDR3 DNA is TGTGCCAGCAGTGAAGGGGGTAGCGGGAGTTTTAGAGATACGCAGTATTTT. This encodes CASSEGGSGSFRDTQYF.

V and J are TRBV5-1 and TRBJ2-3; 10 bases are shared with TRBD1. CDR3 size: 16 residues. Germline V gene lookup returns CDR1 SGHRS and CDR2 YFSETQ. V lost 3 bases and J lost 5; bases outside the gene matches: 9. DNA for the CDR3: TGCGCCAGCAGCTCGGCGGGACAGGGGAGTGGAGATACGCAGTATTTT. Amino acid sequence: CASSSAGQGSGDTQYF.

The V call is TRBV5-1, the J call TRBJ1-2, with D possibly matching TRBD1 (6 bases). Between the trimmed V and J ends, which lost 4 bases and 2 bases, there was a span of 9 bases. The CDR3 is 13 amino acids. Germline lookup yields CDR1 SGHRS and CDR2 YFSETQ. Written as DNA, the CDR3 is TGCGCCAGCAGCCTACAGGGAAACTATGGCTACACCTTC. It encodes CASSLQGNYGYTF.

This clonotype has more than one count but fewer than ten. The chain couples TRBV20-1 to TRBJ2-5, with D perhaps TRBD2 (6 bases). V lost 6 bases, J lost 2 bases, and 19 bases lay in between. Germline CDR1 and CDR2: DFQATT and SNEGSKA (reference sequence). This CDR3 contains 15 residues. Here the CDR3 DNA reads TGCAGTGCCGGGACCGGGGTAGCGGTACAAGAGACCCAGTACTTC. Protein: CSAGTGVAVQETQYF.

This sequence joins TRBV19 and TRBJ1-6, with 8 bases that match TRBD1. V gave up 4 bases and J gave up 5 bases; unmatched junction bases: 4. From germline, CDR1 is LNHDA and CDR2 SQIVND (reference sequence). The CDR3 is 15 amino acids. CDR3 DNA sequence: TGTGCCAGTAGTACCGCGGACAGGGATAATTCACCCCTCCACTTT. This codes for CASSTADRDNSPLHF.

This clonotype was seen a few times. The chain links TRBV20-1 to TRBJ2-2; D is unresolved. This CDR3 is built from 13 residues. CDR1 is DFQATT, CDR2 SNEGSKA, per germline (reference sequence). V was cut by 7 bases and J by 4 bases, with 13 bases left in between. For the CDR3, the DNA is TGCAGTGTGGACCGCGGCGGCACCGGGGAGCTGTTTTTT. It yields the protein CSVDRGGTGELFF.